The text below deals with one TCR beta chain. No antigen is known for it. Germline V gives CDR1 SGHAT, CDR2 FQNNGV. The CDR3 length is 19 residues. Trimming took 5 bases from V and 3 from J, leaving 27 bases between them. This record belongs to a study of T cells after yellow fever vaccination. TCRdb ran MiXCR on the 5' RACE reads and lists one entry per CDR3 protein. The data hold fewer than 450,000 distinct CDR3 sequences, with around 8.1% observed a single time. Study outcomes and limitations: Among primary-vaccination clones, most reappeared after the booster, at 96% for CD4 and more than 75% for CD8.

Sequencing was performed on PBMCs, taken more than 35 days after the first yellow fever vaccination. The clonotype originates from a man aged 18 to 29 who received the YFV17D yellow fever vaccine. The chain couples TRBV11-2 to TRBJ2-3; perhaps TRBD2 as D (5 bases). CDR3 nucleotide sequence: TGTGCCAGCAGCCTGTTAGCCGGGATTACGGTCGATCGGACAGATACGCAGTATTTT. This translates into CASSLLAGITVDRTDTQYF.